A selection of T cell receptor beta chains follows, all from one sample in a study of blood T cells in healthy people across ages. Via MiXCR, TCRdb re-called the 5' RACE reads, giving one row per CDR3 protein. The sample yields 1.5 million to 2 million distinct CDR3 sequences, approximately 30% seen once. The sequenced sample consisted of blood. These receptors were collected from a woman younger than 45 in good health. The CDR3 runs from the conserved cysteine through the conserved F or W. A D gene is named only where the DNA matches it firmly. Only some rows state a clone size, as once, few, many or a class for expanded clones.

v_call	j_call	d_call	clone_size	cdr3_nt	cdr3_aa
TRBV18	TRBJ2-3	TRBD1	once	TGTGCCAGCTCAACATGGGACAGAGATACGCAGTATTTT	CASSTWDRDTQYF
TRBV7-8	TRBJ1-2	.	.	TGTGCCAGCACGGGACTCCGTAACTATGGCTACACCTTC	CASTGLRNYGYTF
TRBV7-2	TRBJ2-1	.	few	TGTGCCAGCAGCCCCGACGATGTTACCTACAATGAGCAGTTCTTC	CASSPDDVTYNEQFF
TRBV29-1	TRBJ2-3	TRBD2	few	TGCAGCGTGGGGACTAGCGGGGGGATTTCAGATACGCAGTATTTT	CSVGTSGGISDTQYF
TRBV3-1	TRBJ2-5	.	.	TGTGCCAGCAGCCCGGGGCCCCAATTTGAGCAGTACTTC	CASSPGPQFEQYF
TRBV2	TRBJ2-4	.	few	TGTGCCTGCAGTCTGAGGGGGGAAAACATTCAGTACTTC	CACSLRGENIQYF
TRBV15	TRBJ2-7	.	.	TGTGCCACCAGCAGACTCAATGAGGACAATGAGCAGTACTTC	CATSRLNEDNEQYF
TRBV2	TRBJ2-1	TRBD2	.	TGTGCCAGCAGTGAACAGCGGGGGGTCTTTTACAATGAGCAGTTCTTC	CASSEQRGVFYNEQFF
TRBV7-9	TRBJ1-2	.	few	TGTGCCAGCAGCTTAATAGGAGCCGGCTATGGCTACACCTTC	CASSLIGAGYGYTF
TRBV10-3	TRBJ1-1	.	.	TGTGCCATCAGGGTCCGGGGGGAGAACACTGAAGCTTTCTTT	CAIRVRGENTEAFF
TRBV5-5	TRBJ1-6	.	.	TGTGCCAGCACTCTTGACGAGGGAGGATATTCACCCCTCCACTTT	CASTLDEGGYSPLHF
TRBV5-1	TRBJ1-2	.	few	TGCGCCAGCAGCCCGCTGGGGGCAGGAAAAGATGGCTACACCTTC	CASSPLGAGKDGYTF
TRBV10-3	TRBJ1-1	TRBD1	few	TGTGCCATTGGGACAGGGAGGAACACTGAAGCTTTCTTT	CAIGTGRNTEAFF
TRBV12-3/TRBV12-4	TRBJ2-5	TRBD1	many	TGTGCCAGCAGTCGACAGGGTTCGGCTAAGACCCAGTACTTC	CASSRQGSAKTQYF
TRBV7-2	TRBJ2-1	.	.	TGTGCCAGCAGCTTAGCGGGGCCCCCGTTTGGTAATGAGCAGTTCTTC	CASSLAGPPFGNEQFF
TRBV12-3/TRBV12-4	TRBJ2-1	.	many	TGTGCCAGCAGTTTATATGGGGGGAATGAGCAGTTCTTC	CASSLYGGNEQFF
TRBV27	TRBJ2-5	.	.	TGTGCCAGCAGTCTTAACCGGGACGCATACAATGAGCAGTACTTC	CASSLNRDAYNEQYF
TRBV5-1	TRBJ2-5	.	few	TGCGCCAGCACATTAACGACAGGGAGGTCGGAGACCCAGTACTTC	CASTLTTGRSETQYF
TRBV27	TRBJ2-2	.	few	TGTGCCAGCAGTTTAACTCTGGGGGCGGGGGAGCTGTTTTTT	CASSLTLGAGELFF
TRBV29-1	TRBJ1-1	.	.	TGCAGCGTTGGACAGGCTTTAGGTGAAGCTTTCTTT	CSVGQALGEAFF
TRBV25-1	TRBJ2-4	.	.	TGTGCCAGCAGTGAACACGAGGGAAACATTCAGTACTTC	CASSEHEGNIQYF
TRBV7-2	TRBJ2-7	.	many	TGTGCCAGCAGCTTAGAGGCCCTAGCAAACGAGCAGTACTTC	CASSLEALANEQYF
TRBV7-9	TRBJ1-5	TRBD1	.	TGTGCCAGCAGCAATACAGGGGACGGCAATCAGCCCCAGCATTTT	CASSNTGDGNQPQHF
TRBV20-1	TRBJ2-5	.	many	TGCAGTGCAAACGGGGCTAGGTGGCTGGAGACCCAGTACTTC	CSANGARWLETQYF
TRBV20-1	TRBJ1-5	.	many	TGCAGTGCTAGTGCACGATATCAGCCCCAGCATTTT	CSASARYQPQHF
TRBV2	TRBJ2-6	.	.	TGTGCCGGGGATCAGGGGTCTGGGGCCAACGTCCTGACTTTC	CAGDQGSGANVLTF
TRBV20-1	TRBJ2-7	TRBD1	.	TGCAGTGCCAACGACAGGGACTCCTACGAGCAGTACTTC	CSANDRDSYEQYF
TRBV5-1	TRBJ2-1	.	.	TGCGCCAGCAGCTTGAGGGAGTTTGTGCGACTAGGTTCCTACAATGAGCAGTTCTTC	CASSLREFVRLGSYNEQFF
TRBV12-3/TRBV12-4	TRBJ2-3	TRBD2	.	TGTGCCAGCAGCCCCATAGCGGGGGGGCTGGATACGCAGTATTTT	CASSPIAGGLDTQYF
TRBV25-1	TRBJ1-2	TRBD1	few	TGTGCCAGCAGTGCCGTCGACAGGGGCAACTATGGTGGCTACACCTTC	CASSAVDRGNYGGYTF
TRBV2	TRBJ2-7	TRBD2	few	TGTGCCAGCAGTGACGGACTAGGCAATGAGCAGTACTTC	CASSDGLGNEQYF
TRBV29-1	TRBJ2-1	.	once	TGCAGCGCCGACTTACAGGGAATTGAGACCCAGTTCTTC	CSADLQGIETQFF
TRBV27	TRBJ2-4	.	few	TGTGCCAGCAGTCCAGGAGGGAGGCCAGCCAAAAACATTCAGTACTTC	CASSPGGRPAKNIQYF
TRBV20-1	TRBJ2-3	.	few	TGCAGTGCTAGAGATGGCCTACTGTATCCAGATACGCAGTATTTT	CSARDGLLYPDTQYF
TRBV5-6	TRBJ1-5	.	.	TGTGCCAGCAGCTCTATTTCCGGACCAGGGCCCCAGCATTTT	CASSSISGPGPQHF
TRBV29-1	TRBJ2-4	.	.	TGCAGCATTGAGGACTGGAGAAGCTCCTACAATGAGCAGTACTTC	CSIEDWRSSYNEQYF
TRBV5-1	TRBJ2-7	.	many	TGTGCCAGCAGCTTGGGACGAGGTCCCTACGAGCAGTACTTC	CASSLGRGPYEQYF
TRBV7-2	TRBJ2-1	TRBD2	.	TGTGCCAGCAGGCCGGGGGGTAGCGGGGACAATGAGCAGTTCTTC	CASRPGGSGDNEQFF
TRBV25-1	TRBJ2-7	TRBD1	many	TGTGCCAGCAGTGAAACAGGGGTTTTGAGCTACGAGCAGTACTTC	CASSETGVLSYEQYF
TRBV7-2	TRBJ2-3	TRBD1	.	TGTGCCAGCAGCTTGCCTGCGGACAGGGCACTTAGCACAGATACGCAGTATTTT	CASSLPADRALSTDTQYF
TRBV18	TRBJ2-7	.	many	TGTGCCAGCTCACCCACAGGGTTCGAGCAGTACTTC	CASSPTGFEQYF
TRBV7-2	TRBJ2-5	.	few	TGTGCCAGCAGCTTTTCAGCGGCCGGAGAGACCCAGTACTTC	CASSFSAAGETQYF
TRBV5-1	TRBJ2-1	TRBD2	many	TGCGCCAGCAGCGCTTCGGGACTAGCCAACAATGAGCAGTTCTTC	CASSASGLANNEQFF
TRBV3-1	TRBJ1-5	.	.	TGTGCCAGCAGCCAAGATGGCGAAGGGTGGCAGCCCCAGCATTTT	CASSQDGEGWQPQHF
TRBV10-3	TRBJ2-3	TRBD1	few	TGTGCCATCAGTGAGCCAGGGACAGGGGCCACAGATACGCAGTATTTT	CAISEPGTGATDTQYF
TRBV24-1	TRBJ2-1	TRBD1	.	TGTGCCACCAGTGACCTGGGGGACAGGCCCTGGGATGAGCAGTTCTTC	CATSDLGDRPWDEQFF
TRBV20-1	TRBJ2-5	.	.	TGCAGTGCTAGAGGTGTTCAGGGACCTCAAGAGACCCAGTACTTC	CSARGVQGPQETQYF
TRBV3-1	TRBJ2-3	TRBD2	few	TGTGCCAGCAGCCAAGAGGCTAGCGGAAGCACAGATACGCAGTATTTT	CASSQEASGSTDTQYF